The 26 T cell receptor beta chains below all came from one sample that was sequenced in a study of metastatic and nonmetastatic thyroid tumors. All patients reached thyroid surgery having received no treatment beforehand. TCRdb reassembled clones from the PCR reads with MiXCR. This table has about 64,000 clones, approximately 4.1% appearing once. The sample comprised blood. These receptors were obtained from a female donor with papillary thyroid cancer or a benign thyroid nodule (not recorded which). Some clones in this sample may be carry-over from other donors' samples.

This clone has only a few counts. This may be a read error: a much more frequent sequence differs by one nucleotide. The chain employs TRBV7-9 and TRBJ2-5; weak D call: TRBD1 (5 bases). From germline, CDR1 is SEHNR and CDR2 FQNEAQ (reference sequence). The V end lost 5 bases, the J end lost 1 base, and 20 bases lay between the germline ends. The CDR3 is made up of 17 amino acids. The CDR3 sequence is CASSLRAIGEAQETQYF. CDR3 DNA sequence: TGTGCCAGCAGCCTAAGGGCCATAGGGGAAGCCCAAGAGACCCAGTACTTC.

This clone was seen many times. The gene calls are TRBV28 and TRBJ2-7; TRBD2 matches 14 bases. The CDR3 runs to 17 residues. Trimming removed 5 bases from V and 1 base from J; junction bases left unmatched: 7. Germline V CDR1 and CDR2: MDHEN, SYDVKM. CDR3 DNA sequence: TGTGCCAGCAGTGTAGGGACTAGCGGGAGAGGATCCTACGAGCAGTACTTC. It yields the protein CASSVGTSGRGSYEQYF.

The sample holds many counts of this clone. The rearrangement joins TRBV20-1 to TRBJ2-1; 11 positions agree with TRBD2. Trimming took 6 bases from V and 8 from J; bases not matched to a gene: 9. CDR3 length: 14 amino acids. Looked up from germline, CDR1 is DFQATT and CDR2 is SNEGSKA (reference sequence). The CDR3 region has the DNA TGCAGTGCCGGAACTAGCGGGAGAGGACATGAGCAGTTCTTC. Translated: CSAGTSGRGHEQFF.

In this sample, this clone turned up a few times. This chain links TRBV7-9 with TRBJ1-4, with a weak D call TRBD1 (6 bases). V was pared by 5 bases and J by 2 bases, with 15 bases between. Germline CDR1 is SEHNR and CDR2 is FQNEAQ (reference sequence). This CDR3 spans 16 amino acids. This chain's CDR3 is CASSNYIGQTNEKLFF. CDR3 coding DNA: TGTGCCAGCAGCAATTACATAGGACAGACTAATGAAAAACTGTTTTTT.

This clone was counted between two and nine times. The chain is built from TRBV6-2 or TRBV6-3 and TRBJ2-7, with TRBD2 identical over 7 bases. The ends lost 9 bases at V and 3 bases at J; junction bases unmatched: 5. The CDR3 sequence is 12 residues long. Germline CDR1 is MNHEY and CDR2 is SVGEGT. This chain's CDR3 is CASRRGDYEQYF. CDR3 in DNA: TGTGCCAGTAGACGGGGGGACTACGAGCAGTACTTC.

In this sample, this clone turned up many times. CDR3 residues: CASKPAPGGMNTEAFF. The CDR3 DNA follows: TGTGCCAGCAAACCAGCCCCGGGGGGAATGAACACTGAAGCTTTCTTT. This chain uses TRBV6-9 with TRBJ1-1, with TRBD1 as a possible D gene (5 bases). The CDR3 spans 16 residues. CDR1 and CDR2 (germline): MNHGY, SVAAGI. Deletions cut 7 bases from V and 0 bases from J, with 18 bases between.

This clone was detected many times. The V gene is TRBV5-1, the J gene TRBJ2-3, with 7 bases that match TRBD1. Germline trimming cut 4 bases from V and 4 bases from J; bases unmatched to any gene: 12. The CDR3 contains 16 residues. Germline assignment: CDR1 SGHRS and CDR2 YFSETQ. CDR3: CASSLPTGDVADTQYF. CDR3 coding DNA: TGCGCCAGCAGCCTACCAACAGGGGACGTCGCAGATACGCAGTATTTT.

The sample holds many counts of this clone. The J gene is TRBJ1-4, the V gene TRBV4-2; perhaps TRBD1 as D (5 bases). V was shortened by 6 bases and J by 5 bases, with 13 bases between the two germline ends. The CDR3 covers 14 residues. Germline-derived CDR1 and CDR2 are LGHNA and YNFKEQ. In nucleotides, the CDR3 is TGTGCCAGCAGAGGGGCGGTCCCCAATGAAAAACTGTTTTTT. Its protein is CASRGAVPNEKLFF.

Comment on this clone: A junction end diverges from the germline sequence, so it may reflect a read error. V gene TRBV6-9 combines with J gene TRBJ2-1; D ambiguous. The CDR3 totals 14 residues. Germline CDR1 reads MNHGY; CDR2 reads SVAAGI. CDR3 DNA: TGCGCCAGCAGTTACGTGGGGTATTACAATGAGCAGTTCTTC. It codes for CASSYVGYYNEQFF.

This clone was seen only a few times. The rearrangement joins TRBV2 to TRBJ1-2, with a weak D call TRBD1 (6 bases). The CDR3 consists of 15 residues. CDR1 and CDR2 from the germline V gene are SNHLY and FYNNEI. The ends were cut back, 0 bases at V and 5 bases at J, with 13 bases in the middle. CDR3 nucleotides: TGTGCCAGCAGTGAAGCGGGGGCAAGGGGGTATGGCTACACCTTC. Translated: CASSEAGARGYGYTF. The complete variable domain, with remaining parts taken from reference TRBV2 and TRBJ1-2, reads EPEVTQTPSHQVTQMGQEVILRCVPISNHLYFYWYRQILGQKVEFLVSFYNNEISEKSEIFDDQFSVERPDGSNFTLKIRSTKLEDSAMYFCASSEAGARGYGYTFGSGTRLTVV.

DNA for the CDR3: TGTGCCAGCAGTGGATTGTTAACCTACTCTGGAAACACCATATATTTT. This gives the protein CASSGLLTYSGNTIYF. J is TRBJ1-3 and V is TRBV2; unclear D gene. This CDR3 spans 16 amino acids. Germline V CDR1 and CDR2: SNHLY, FYNNEI. The V gene lost 4 bases and the J gene lost 0 bases, with 13 bases spanning the gap.

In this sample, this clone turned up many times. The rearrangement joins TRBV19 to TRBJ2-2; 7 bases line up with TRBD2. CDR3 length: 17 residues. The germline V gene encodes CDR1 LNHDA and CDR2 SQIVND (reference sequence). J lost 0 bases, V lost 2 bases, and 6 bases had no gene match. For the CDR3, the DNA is TGTGCCAGTAGTATAAAGAGAGGACTAGCGAACACCGGGGAGCTGTTTTTT. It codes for CASSIKRGLANTGELFF.

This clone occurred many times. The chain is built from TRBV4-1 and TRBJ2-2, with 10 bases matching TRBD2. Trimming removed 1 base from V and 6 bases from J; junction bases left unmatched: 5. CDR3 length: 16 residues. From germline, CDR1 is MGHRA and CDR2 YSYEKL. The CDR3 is CASSQASGRAAGELFF. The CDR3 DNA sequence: TGCGCCAGCAGCCAAGCCAGCGGGAGGGCCGCCGGGGAGCTGTTTTTT.

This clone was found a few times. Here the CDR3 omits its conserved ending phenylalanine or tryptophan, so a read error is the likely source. CDR3 sequence reads: CSARRTDTYEQYL. The CDR3 DNA follows: TGTAGTGCCAGGAGGACGGATACCTACGAGCAGTACCTC. The chain employs TRBV20-1 and TRBJ2-7, with D maybe TRBD2 (5 bases). This CDR3 contains 13 residues. Germline V gene data show CDR1 as DFQATT and CDR2 as SNEGSKA (reference sequence).

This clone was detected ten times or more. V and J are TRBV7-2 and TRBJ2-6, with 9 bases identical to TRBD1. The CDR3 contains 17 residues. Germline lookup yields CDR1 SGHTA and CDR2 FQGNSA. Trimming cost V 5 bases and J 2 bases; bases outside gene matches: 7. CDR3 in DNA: TGTGCCAGCAGCCACAGGGGGCGTTTCGCTGGGGCCAACGTCCTGACTTTC. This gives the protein CASSHRGRFAGANVLTF.

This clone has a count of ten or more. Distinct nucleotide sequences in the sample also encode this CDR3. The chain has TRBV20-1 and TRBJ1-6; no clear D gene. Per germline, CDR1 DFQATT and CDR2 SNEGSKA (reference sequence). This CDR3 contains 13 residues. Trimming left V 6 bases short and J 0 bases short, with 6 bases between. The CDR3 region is CSAGGSYNSPLHF. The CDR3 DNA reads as TGCAGTGCCGGTGGCTCCTATAATTCACCCCTCCACTTT.

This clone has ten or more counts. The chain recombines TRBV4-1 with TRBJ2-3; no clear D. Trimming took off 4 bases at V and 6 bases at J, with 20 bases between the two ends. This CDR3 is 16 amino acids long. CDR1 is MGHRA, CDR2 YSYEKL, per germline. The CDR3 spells CASSPGSKLTKDTQYF. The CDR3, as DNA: TGCGCCAGCAGCCCAGGTTCCAAGCTTACCAAGGATACGCAGTATTTT.

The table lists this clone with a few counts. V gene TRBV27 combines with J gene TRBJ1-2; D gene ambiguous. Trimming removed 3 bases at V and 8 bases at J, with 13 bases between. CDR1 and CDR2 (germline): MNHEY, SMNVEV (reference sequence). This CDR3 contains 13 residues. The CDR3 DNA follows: TGTGCCAGCAGTTTCTCCCCTAGGGAGGGCTACACCTTC. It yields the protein CASSFSPREGYTF.

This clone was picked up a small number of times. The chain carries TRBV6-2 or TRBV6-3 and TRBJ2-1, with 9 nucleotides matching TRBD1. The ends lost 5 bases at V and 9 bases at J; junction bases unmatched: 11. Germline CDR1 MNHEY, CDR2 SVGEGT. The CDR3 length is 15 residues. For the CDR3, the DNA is TGTGCCAGCAGTAGCAAATACGACAGGGGGTTTGAGCAGTTCTTC. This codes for CASSSKYDRGFEQFF.

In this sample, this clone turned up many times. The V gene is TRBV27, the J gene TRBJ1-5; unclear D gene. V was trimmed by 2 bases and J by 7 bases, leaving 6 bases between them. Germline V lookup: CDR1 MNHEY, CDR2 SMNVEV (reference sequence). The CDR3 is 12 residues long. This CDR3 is CASSLGRQPQHF. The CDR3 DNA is TGTGCCAGCAGTTTAGGGAGACAGCCCCAGCATTTT.

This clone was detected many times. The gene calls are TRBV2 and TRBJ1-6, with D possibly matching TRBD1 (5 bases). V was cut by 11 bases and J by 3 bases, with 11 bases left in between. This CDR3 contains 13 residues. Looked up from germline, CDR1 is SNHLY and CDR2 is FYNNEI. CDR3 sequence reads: CAGRTYYNSPLHF. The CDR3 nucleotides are TGTGCCGGAAGGACATACTATAATTCACCCCTCCACTTT.

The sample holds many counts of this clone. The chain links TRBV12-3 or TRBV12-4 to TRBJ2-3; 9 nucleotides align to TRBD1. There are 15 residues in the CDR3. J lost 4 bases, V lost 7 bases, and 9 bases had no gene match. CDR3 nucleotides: TGTGCCAGCACCACCGGGACAGGGTACGCAGATACGCAGTATTTT. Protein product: CASTTGTGYADTQYF.

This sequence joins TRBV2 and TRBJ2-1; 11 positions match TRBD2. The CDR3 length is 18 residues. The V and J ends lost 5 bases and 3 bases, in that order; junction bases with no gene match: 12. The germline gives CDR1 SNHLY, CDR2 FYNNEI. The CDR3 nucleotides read TGTGCCAGCAGTACCCCCCCCACTAGCGGGAGTATCTACAATGAGCAGTTCTTC. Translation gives CASSTPPTSGSIYNEQFF.

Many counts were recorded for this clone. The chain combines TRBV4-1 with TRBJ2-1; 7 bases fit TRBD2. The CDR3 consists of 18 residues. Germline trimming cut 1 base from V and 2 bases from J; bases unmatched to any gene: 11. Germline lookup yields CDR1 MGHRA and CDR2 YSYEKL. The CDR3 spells CASSQGFRGRPTYNEQFF. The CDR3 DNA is TGCGCCAGCAGCCAAGGTTTTCGCGGGAGACCTACCTACAATGAGCAGTTCTTC.

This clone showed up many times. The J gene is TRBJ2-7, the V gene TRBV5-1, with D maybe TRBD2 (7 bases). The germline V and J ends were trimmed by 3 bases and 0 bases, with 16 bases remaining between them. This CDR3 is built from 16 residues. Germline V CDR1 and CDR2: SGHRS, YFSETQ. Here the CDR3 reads CASSSGGLGGSYEQYF. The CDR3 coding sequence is TGCGCCAGCAGCTCGGGGGGTTTAGGGGGCTCCTACGAGCAGTACTTC.

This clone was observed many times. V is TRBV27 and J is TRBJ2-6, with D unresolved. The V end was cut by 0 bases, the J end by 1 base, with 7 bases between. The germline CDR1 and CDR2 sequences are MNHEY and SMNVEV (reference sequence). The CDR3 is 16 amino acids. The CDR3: CASSLSVGSGANVLTF. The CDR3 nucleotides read TGTGCCAGCAGTTTATCGGTAGGGTCTGGGGCCAACGTCCTGACTTTC.